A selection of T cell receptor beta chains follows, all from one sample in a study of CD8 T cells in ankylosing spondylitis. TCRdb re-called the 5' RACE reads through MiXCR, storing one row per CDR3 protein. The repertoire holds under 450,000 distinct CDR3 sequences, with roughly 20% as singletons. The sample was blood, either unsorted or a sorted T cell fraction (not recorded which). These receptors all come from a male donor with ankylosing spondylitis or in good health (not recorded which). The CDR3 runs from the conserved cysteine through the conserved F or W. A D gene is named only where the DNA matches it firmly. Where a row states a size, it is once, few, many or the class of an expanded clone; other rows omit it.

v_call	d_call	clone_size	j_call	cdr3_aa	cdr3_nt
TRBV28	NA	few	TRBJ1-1	CASRGGGEAFF	TGTGCCAGCAGGGGCGGGGGTGAAGCTTTCTTT
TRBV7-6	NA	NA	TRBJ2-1	CASSPRPADILGHEQFF	TGTGCCAGCAGCCCCCGGCCGGCGGACATATTGGGCCATGAGCAGTTCTTC
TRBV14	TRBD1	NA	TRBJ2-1	CASSPGQGSEQFF	TGTGCCAGCAGCCCGGGACAGGGTAGTGAGCAGTTCTTC
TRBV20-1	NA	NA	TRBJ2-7	CSAPTKSGTYEQYF	TGCAGTGCTCCGACTAAAAGCGGTACCTACGAGCAGTACTTC
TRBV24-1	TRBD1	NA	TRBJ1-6	CATSGQGDSPLHF	TGTGCCACCAGCGGACAGGGGGATTCACCCCTCCACTTT
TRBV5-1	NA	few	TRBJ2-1	CASSLLQGSYNEQFF	TGCGCCAGCAGCTTGTTACAAGGTTCCTACAATGAGCAGTTCTTC
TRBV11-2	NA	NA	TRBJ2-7	CASSLVVSRGIYEQYF	TGTGCCAGCAGCTTAGTTGTGAGCCGGGGGATCTACGAGCAGTACTTC
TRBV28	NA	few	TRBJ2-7	CASSLASSTAAEQYF	TGTGCCAGCAGTTTAGCCTCTAGTACTGCGGCCGAGCAGTACTTC
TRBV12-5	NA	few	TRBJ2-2	CASGLAGYTGELFF	TGTGCTAGTGGTTTGGCCGGCTACACCGGGGAGCTGTTTTTT
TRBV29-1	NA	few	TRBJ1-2	CSVEDETGGYTF	TGCAGCGTTGAAGATGAGACTGGTGGCTACACCTTC
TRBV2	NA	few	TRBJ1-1	CASRGRGDTEAFF	TGTGCCAGCCGGGGACGGGGGGACACTGAAGCTTTCTTT
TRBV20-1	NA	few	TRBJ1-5	CSAVMAQHF	TGCAGTGCTGTGATGGCCCAGCATTTT
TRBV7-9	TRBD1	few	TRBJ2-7	CASSLDTGGIYEQYF	TGTGCCAGCAGCTTAGATACAGGGGGCATCTACGAGCAGTACTTC
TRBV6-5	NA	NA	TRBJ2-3	CASSYSRGPGSDTQYF	TGTGCCAGCAGTTACTCTAGGGGCCCAGGGTCAGATACGCAGTATTTT
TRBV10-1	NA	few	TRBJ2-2	CASNGFTGELFF	TGCGCCAGTAATGGCTTCACCGGGGAGCTGTTTTTT
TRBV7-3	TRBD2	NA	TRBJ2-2	CASSLRGGLAIDANTGELFF	TGTGCCAGCAGCTTAAGGGGGGGACTAGCGATCGACGCGAACACCGGGGAGCTGTTTTTT
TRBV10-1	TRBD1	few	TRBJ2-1	CASSPQGALNNEQFF	TGCGCCAGCAGCCCACAGGGGGCCCTAAACAATGAGCAGTTCTTC
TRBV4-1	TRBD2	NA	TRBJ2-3	CASSQGWGLAETDTQYF	TGCGCCAGCAGCCAAGGATGGGGACTAGCGGAGACAGATACGCAGTATTTT
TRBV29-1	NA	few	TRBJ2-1	CSVEDPGGGGGYNEQFF	TGCAGCGTTGAAGATCCTGGGGGGGGCGGAGGCTACAATGAGCAGTTCTTC
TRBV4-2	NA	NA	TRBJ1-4	CASSRATVGEKLFF	TGTGCCAGCAGCCGGGCGACCGTCGGGGAAAAACTGTTTTTT
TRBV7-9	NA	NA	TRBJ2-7	CAGGGPAFEQYF	TGTGCGGGGGGCGGGCCGGCTTTCGAGCAGTACTTC
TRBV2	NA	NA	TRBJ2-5	CASSEAGLGETQYF	TGTGCCAGCAGTGAAGCTGGGCTAGGGGAGACCCAGTACTTC
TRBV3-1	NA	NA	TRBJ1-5	CASSQGTEWNQPQHF	TGTGCCAGCAGCCAAGGGACGGAATGGAATCAGCCCCAGCATTTT
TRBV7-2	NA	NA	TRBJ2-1	CASSLYRYNEQFF	TGTGCCAGCAGCTTATACCGCTACAATGAGCAGTTCTTC
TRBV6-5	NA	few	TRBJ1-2	CASSYSSGYYGYTF	TGTGCCAGCAGTTACTCATCAGGTTACTATGGCTACACCTTC
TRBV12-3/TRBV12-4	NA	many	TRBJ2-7	CASSFAASYEQYF	TGTGCCAGCAGTTTTGCCGCTAGCTACGAGCAGTACTTC
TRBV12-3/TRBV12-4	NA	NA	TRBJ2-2	CASSLGRFPGELFF	TGTGCCAGCAGTTTAGGGCGATTCCCTGGGGAGCTGTTTTTT
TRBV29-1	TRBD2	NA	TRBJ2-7	CSAMVAGRYEQYF	TGCAGCGCTATGGTAGCGGGTAGGTACGAGCAGTACTTC
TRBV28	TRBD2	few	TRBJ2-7	CASSLFGGETYEQYF	TGTGCCAGCAGTTTATTCGGGGGGGAAACCTACGAGCAGTACTTC
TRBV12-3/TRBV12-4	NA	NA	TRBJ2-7	CASSLQDGPYEQYF	TGTGCCAGCAGTTTACAGGACGGTCCCTACGAGCAGTACTTC
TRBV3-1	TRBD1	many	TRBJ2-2	CASSRGQASTGELFF	TGTGCCAGCAGCCGGGGACAGGCGAGCACCGGGGAGCTGTTTTTT
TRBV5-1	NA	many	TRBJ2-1	CASSLSYSEQFF	TGCGCCAGCAGCTTGTCCTACAGTGAGCAGTTCTTC
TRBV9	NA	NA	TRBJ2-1	CASSAQTRYNEQFF	TGTGCCAGCAGCGCTCAAACCCGTTACAATGAGCAGTTCTTC
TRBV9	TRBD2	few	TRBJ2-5	CASSDPTLAGGQETQYF	TGTGCCAGCAGCGACCCGACACTAGCGGGGGGTCAAGAGACCCAGTACTTC
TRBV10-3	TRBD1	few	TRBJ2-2	CAISGRQGQVTGELFF	TGTGCCATCAGTGGGCGGCAGGGACAGGTCACCGGGGAGCTGTTTTTT
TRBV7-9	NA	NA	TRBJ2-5	CASSLLRETQYF	TGTGCCAGCAGCCTCCTCCGGGAGACCCAGTACTTC
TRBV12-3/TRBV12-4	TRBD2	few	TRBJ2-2	CASRGTSGGTGELFF	TGTGCCAGCAGGGGGACTAGCGGGGGCACCGGGGAGCTGTTTTTT
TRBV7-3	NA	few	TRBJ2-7	CASSPQRWGEQYF	TGTGCCAGCAGCCCACAGAGATGGGGCGAGCAGTACTTC
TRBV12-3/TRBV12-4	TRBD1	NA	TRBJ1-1	CASRSGQGGTEAFF	TGTGCCAGCAGGTCGGGACAGGGTGGGACTGAAGCTTTCTTT
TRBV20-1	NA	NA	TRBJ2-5	CSAPHGETQYF	TGCAGTGCCCCCCATGGAGAGACCCAGTACTTC
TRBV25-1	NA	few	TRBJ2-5	CASSARDTKGTQYF	TGTGCCAGCAGTGCCCGGGACACAAAGGGGACCCAGTACTTC
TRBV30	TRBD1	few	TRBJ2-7	CAWGRTGAEQYF	TGTGCCTGGGGACGGACAGGGGCCGAGCAGTACTTC
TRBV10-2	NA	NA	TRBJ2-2	CASSEPINTGELFF	TGCGCCAGCAGTGAACCCATCAACACCGGGGAGCTGTTTTTT
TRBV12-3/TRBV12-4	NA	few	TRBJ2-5	CASSFLGVVETQYF	TGTGCCAGCAGTTTCTTGGGGGTGGTGGAGACCCAGTACTTC
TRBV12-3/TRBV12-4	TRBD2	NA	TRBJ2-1	CASSTPGTTYNEQFF	TGTGCCAGCAGTACCCCCGGGACTACCTACAATGAGCAGTTCTTC
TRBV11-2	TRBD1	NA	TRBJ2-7	CASSRGTGYYEQYF	TGTGCCAGCAGCCGAGGGACAGGGTACTACGAGCAGTACTTC
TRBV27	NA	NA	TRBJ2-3	CARKGSSGHTDTQYF	TGTGCCAGGAAAGGATCAAGCGGACACACAGATACGCAGTATTTT
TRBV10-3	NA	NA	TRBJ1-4	CAIKKDGFNEKLFF	TGTGCCATCAAGAAAGACGGGTTTAATGAAAAACTGTTTTTT
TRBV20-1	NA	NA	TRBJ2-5	CSASRTTQETQYF	TGCAGTGCTAGTCGGACTACCCAAGAGACCCAGTACTTC
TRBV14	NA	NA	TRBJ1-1	CASSQGDPRFTEAFF	TGTGCCAGCAGCCAAGGTGACCCCAGGTTCACTGAAGCTTTCTTT
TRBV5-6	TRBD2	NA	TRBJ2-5	CASRQRLAGQETQYF	TGTGCCAGCAGACAAAGACTAGCGGGTCAAGAGACCCAGTACTTC
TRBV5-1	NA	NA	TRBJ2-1	CASSPWGDGEQFF	TGCGCCAGCAGCCCGTGGGGGGACGGTGAGCAGTTCTTC
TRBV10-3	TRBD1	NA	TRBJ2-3	CAISQTGEDTQYF	TGTGCCATCAGCCAGACAGGGGAGGATACGCAGTATTTT
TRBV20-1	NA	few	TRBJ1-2	CSAHTGASNYGYTF	TGCAGTGCTCACACTGGGGCCTCTAACTATGGCTACACCTTC